Presented here are 27 T cell receptor beta chains from one specimen sequenced in a study of cytomegalovirus exposure and HLA in healthy donors. Clones were read by immunoSEQ multiplex PCR, and TCRdb kept only the in-frame ones, dropping some. The sample lists over 200,000 clones; about 86% were seen once. Input material: PBMCs. These TCRs come from a woman aged 18-29 years in good health and CMV-seronegative.

The CDR3 region is CASSSPGTAIYEQYF. The CDR3 coding sequence is TGTGCCAGCAGTTCTCCCGGGACAGCGATCTACGAGCAGTACTTC. This sequence joins TRBV6-5 and TRBJ2-7; the match to TRBD1 covers 7 bases. This CDR3 spans 15 amino acids. V lost 4 bases, J lost 3 bases, and 9 bases stayed unmatched. The germline CDR1 and CDR2 sequences are MNHEY and SVGAGI.

The chain couples TRBV4-1 to TRBJ2-4, with TRBD2 matching 15 bases. Germline V CDR1 and CDR2: MGHRA, YSYEKL. V lost 1 base to trimming and J lost 1 base; unmatched junction nucleotides: 5. The CDR3 is 19 residues long. DNA of the CDR3: TGCGCCAGCAGCCAAGGAGGACTAGCGGGAGGGCCTGCCAAAAACATTCAGTACTTC. Its protein product is CASSQGGLAGGPAKNIQYF.

J is TRBJ2-7 and V is TRBV6-6; TRBD1 matches 7 bases. V lost 8 bases to trimming and J lost 6 bases; unmatched junction nucleotides: 4. The CDR3 is 11 residues long. Germline CDR1 is MNHNY and CDR2 is SVGAGI (reference sequence). CDR3 loop: CASEGTAEQYF. The CDR3 coding sequence is TGTGCCAGCGAGGGGACAGCCGAGCAGTACTTC.

The genes are TRBV30 and TRBJ2-1; 11 bases align to TRBD2. Trimming removed 5 bases from V and 7 bases from J; junction bases left unmatched: 10. The CDR3 length is 15 residues. The germline CDR1 and CDR2 sequences are GTSNPN and SVGIG (reference sequence). The CDR3 DNA is TGTGCCTGGTGCACTGGGCTAGCGGGAGGTAATGAGCAGTTCTTC. As protein: CAWCTGLAGGNEQFF.

The V and J genes are TRBV15 and TRBJ2-5; tentatively, D is TRBD1 (6 bases). V lost 1 base and J lost 2, with 11 bases in between. Looked up from germline, CDR1 is LNHNV and CDR2 is YYDKDF (reference sequence). The length of the CDR3 is 15 residues. The CDR3 sequence: CATSRVDRRQETQYF. The CDR3 DNA sequence: TGTGCCACCAGCAGAGTTGACAGGAGACAAGAGACCCAGTACTTC.

This clone was recorded only once. V and J are TRBV5-5 and TRBJ2-7; D ambiguous. There are 15 residues in the CDR3. V was trimmed by 4 bases and J by 3 bases, leaving 17 bases between them. Germline CDR1 is SGHKS and CDR2 is YYEKEE (reference sequence). The CDR3 loop is CASSLSLADLYEQYF. CDR3 sequence (DNA): TGTGCCAGCAGCCTGTCCCTTGCGGATCTCTACGAGCAGTACTTC.

This chain uses TRBV6-1 with TRBJ2-5, with 9 bases that match TRBD2. The CDR3 is 16 amino acids. CDR1 and CDR2 from the germline V gene are MNHNS and SASEGT. V lost 4 bases, J lost 5 bases, and 11 bases stayed unmatched. The CDR3 coding sequence is TGTGCCAGCAGTGTTGTGTCTAGCGGGGAGTGGGAGACCCAGTACTTC. Translating it yields CASSVVSSGEWETQYF.

This chain links TRBV6-1 with TRBJ2-7, with D tentatively TRBD2 (5 bases). The V gene lost 4 bases and the J gene lost 6 bases, with 16 bases spanning the gap. The CDR3 extends over 14 amino acids. Per germline, CDR1 MNHNS and CDR2 SASEGT. This CDR3 reads CASSVPNLRVEQYF. CDR3 DNA sequence: TGTGCCAGCAGTGTTCCGAACCTGCGGGTCGAGCAGTACTTC.

This clone was detected once. The rearrangement joins TRBV4-3 to TRBJ2-5, with D perhaps matching TRBD2 (6 bases). Germline V lookup: CDR1 LGHNA, CDR2 YSLEER. The CDR3 totals 16 residues. V lost 4 bases to trimming and J lost 2 bases, with 17 bases between them. The CDR3 region is CASSPRASEDQETQYF. CDR3 nucleotides: TGCGCCAGCAGCCCCCGGGCTAGCGAGGATCAAGAGACCCAGTACTTC.

This rearrangement joins TRBV7-9 to TRBJ1-2, with D perhaps matching TRBD1 (5 bases). CDR1 is SEHNR and CDR2 is FQNEAQ in the germline V gene (reference sequence). This CDR3 region has 15 residues. Trimming stripped 4 bases from V and 5 bases from J, with 17 bases between. CDR3 residues: CASSSVQGSGYGYTF. Written as DNA, the CDR3 is TGTGCCAGCAGCTCAGTCCAGGGAAGTGGGTATGGCTACACCTTC.

The gene calls are TRBV28 and TRBJ2-1, with a tentative D call TRBD2 (7 bases). The CDR3 sequence is 15 residues long. V lost 3 bases and J lost 6, with 15 bases in between. Germline CDR1 MDHEN, CDR2 SYDVKM. CDR3: CASSFITGGRNEQFF. The CDR3 coding sequence is TGTGCCAGCAGTTTTATAACGGGGGGCCGCAATGAGCAGTTCTTC.

Only one count was recorded for this clone. The CDR3 DNA sequence: TGTGCCTGGAGCCTAAACAGGGGGCACACTGAAGCTTTCTTT. It is translated as CAWSLNRGHTEAFF. V is TRBV30 and J is TRBJ1-1, with TRBD1 matching 9 bases. The CDR3 loop spans 14 amino acids. The ends lost 3 bases at V and 3 bases at J; junction bases unmatched: 5. Per germline, CDR1 GTSNPN and CDR2 SVGIG (reference sequence). Based on the CDR3 plus reference TRBV30 and TRBJ1-1, the full variable domain is SQTIHQWPATLVQPVGSPLSLECTVEGTSNPNLYWYRQAAGRGLQLLFYSVGIGQISSEVPQNLSASRPQDRQFILSSKKLLLSDSGFYLCAWSLNRGHTEAFFGQGTRLTVV.

The genes are TRBV21-1 and TRBJ1-5. TRBV21-1 is an annotated pseudogene. There are 18 residues in the CDR3. CDR3 nucleotides: TGTGCCAGCAGCAAAGGGTGGGAGGTGGCGGTTAGCAATCAGCCCCAGCATTTT. Translation gives CASSKGWEVAVSNQPQHF.

The genes are TRBV6-5 and TRBJ2-1; D gene unclear. Germline assignment: CDR1 MNHEY and CDR2 SVGAGI. V shed 1 base and J shed 0 bases, with 10 bases lying between them. CDR3 length: 16 residues. The CDR3 region is CASSYFSPSSYNEQFF. CDR3 bases: TGTGCCAGCAGTTACTTCTCCCCTAGCTCCTACAATGAGCAGTTCTTC.

V gene TRBV29-1 combines with J gene TRBJ2-7; 13 bases match TRBD2. The V and J ends lost 5 bases and 4 bases, in that order; junction bases with no gene match: 11. The V gene's germline CDR1 is SQVTM and CDR2 ANQGSEA. CDR3 length equals 16 residues. The CDR3 region has the DNA TGCAGCGTTCTCCCGTCCGGGACTAGCGGGACATACGAGCAGTACTTC. Translated: CSVLPSGTSGTYEQYF.

The chain is built from TRBV28 and TRBJ1-2; TRBD1 aligns across 10 bases. Trimming removed 6 bases from V and 2 bases from J; junction bases left unmatched: 3. This CDR3 has 14 amino acids. CDR1 is MDHEN and CDR2 is SYDVKM in the germline V gene. Here the CDR3 reads CASRTGGQNYGYTF. The CDR3 coding sequence is TGTGCCAGCAGGACAGGGGGCCAGAACTATGGCTACACCTTC.

This chain joins TRBV5-1 and TRBJ2-7, with D tentatively TRBD1 (6 bases). The CDR3 covers 14 residues. V lost 0 bases to trimming and J lost 2 bases, with 9 bases between them. Germline V CDR1 and CDR2: SGHRS, YFSETQ. This chain's CDR3 is CASSLDQGPYEQYF. The CDR3 nucleotides read TGCGCCAGCAGCTTGGATCAGGGGCCCTACGAGCAGTACTTC.

This chain uses TRBV4-3 with TRBJ2-5; maybe TRBD2 (6 bases). Germline-derived CDR1 and CDR2 are LGHNA and YSLEER. Trimming took off 0 bases at V and 5 bases at J, with 22 bases between the two ends. This CDR3 has 18 amino acids. The CDR3 region has the DNA TGCGCCAGCAGCCAAGATTTGGGGAGCGGAATTCGGGGGGAGACCCAGTACTTC. Amino acid sequence: CASSQDLGSGIRGETQYF.

The gene calls are TRBV15 and TRBJ2-7; D is possibly TRBD2 (6 bases). The CDR3 sequence is 13 residues long. Trimming cost V 5 bases and J 5 bases, with 13 bases left between them. CDR1 and CDR2 (germline): LNHNV, YYDKDF (reference sequence). CDR3 DNA: TGTGCCACCAGCTACGAGGAGGGCGACGAGCAGTACTTC. Translated: CATSYEEGDEQYF. The full variable domain, its missing parts supplied by reference TRBV15 and TRBJ2-7, is DAMVIQNPRYQVTQFGKPVTLSCSQTLNHNVMYWYQQKSSQAPKLLFHYYDKDFNNEADTPDNFQSRRPNTSFCFLDIRSPGLGDTAMYLCATSYEEGDEQYFGPGTRLTVT.

This chain joins TRBV30 and TRBJ1-1, with D maybe TRBD1 (6 bases). Germline CDR1 is GTSNPN and CDR2 is SVGIG (reference sequence). The CDR3 sequence is 14 residues long. Trimming took off 3 bases at V and 4 bases at J, with 15 bases between the two ends. The CDR3 DNA reads as TGTGCCTGGAGCACTACAGGGCACGGCACTGAAGCTTTCTTT. It codes for CAWSTTGHGTEAFF.

The chain is built from TRBV28 and TRBJ1-2; 7 nucleotides agree with TRBD1. V lost 4 bases and J lost 6; bases outside the gene matches: 11. Germline values: CDR1 MDHEN, CDR2 SYDVKM. CDR3 length equals 15 residues. The chain's CDR3 is CASSYWKGAQDGYTF. CDR3 DNA sequence: TGTGCCAGCAGTTATTGGAAGGGGGCACAGGATGGCTACACCTTC.

The chain carries TRBV5-1 and TRBJ2-1, with 8 bases lining up with TRBD2. In germline, CDR1 is SGHRS, CDR2 YFSETQ. The CDR3 extends over 16 amino acids. V dropped 0 bases and J dropped 2; count of bases not matched to a gene: 4. This CDR3 is CASSLATSGTYNEQFF. Written as DNA, the CDR3 is TGCGCCAGCAGCTTGGCCACTAGCGGTACCTACAATGAGCAGTTCTTC. Full variable domain (remainder filled in from reference TRBV5-1 and TRBJ2-1): KAGVTQTPRYLIKTRGQQVTLSCSPISGHRSVSWYQQTPGQGLQFLFEYFSETQRNKGNFPGRFSGRQFSNSRSEMNVSTLELGDSALYLCASSLATSGTYNEQFFGPGTRLTVL.

This clone appeared once. The chain recombines TRBV5-1 with TRBJ2-5; D is possibly TRBD2 (5 bases). Germline V gene lookup returns CDR1 SGHRS and CDR2 YFSETQ. The CDR3 is made up of 13 amino acids. Trimming removed 6 bases from V and 0 bases from J, with 9 bases in between. CDR3 sequence: CASKGGYQETQYF. CDR3 DNA: TGCGCCAGCAAAGGCGGGTACCAAGAGACCCAGTACTTC.

The chain links TRBV5-1 to TRBJ2-1; weak D call: TRBD2 (6 bases). Trimming cost V 4 bases and J 0 bases, with 11 bases left between them. Germline V gene data show CDR1 as SGHRS and CDR2 as YFSETQ. The CDR3 totals 15 residues. As DNA, the CDR3 is TGCGCCAGCAGCACAGCGGGTCCCTCCTACAATGAGCAGTTCTTC. This translates into CASSTAGPSYNEQFF.

This chain uses TRBV10-3 with TRBJ2-7; D is possibly TRBD1 (7 bases). CDR1 ENHRY and CDR2 SYGVKD come from the germline V gene. V was shortened by 5 bases and J by 4 bases, with 18 bases between the two germline ends. CDR3 length: 15 amino acids. CDR3 coding DNA: TGTGCCATCAGTCTCTTGGAGACAGGGACTTACGAGCAGTACTTC. It yields the protein CAISLLETGTYEQYF.

V gene TRBV5-5 combines with J gene TRBJ1-2; 7 nucleotides agree with TRBD1. This CDR3 spans 15 amino acids. CDR1 and CDR2 (germline): SGHKS, YYEKEE (reference sequence). After removal of 5 bases from V and 2 bases from J, the junction contained 9 bases not matched to a gene. CDR3 bases: TGTGCCAGCAGAGCAACCGGGACAGCGAACTATGGCTACACCTTC. It specifies CASRATGTANYGYTF.

V gene TRBV6-1 combines with J gene TRBJ2-5; TRBD2 matches 9 bases. Germline V gene data show CDR1 as MNHNS and CDR2 as SASEGT. The J segment lost 3 bases and the V segment lost 2 bases, leaving 4 bases of the junction unmatched. This CDR3 spans 15 amino acids. The CDR3 spells CASSELAGTKETQYF. CDR3 nucleotide sequence: TGTGCCAGCAGTGAACTAGCGGGAACCAAAGAGACCCAGTACTTC.